This record looks at one TCR beta chain sequence and its context. Its matching antigen is unknown. The sample comes from a study of cytotoxic CD8 clonotypes in ibrutinib-treated CLL. Study overall: Patients attained about 24 partial and 2 complete responses; at median approximately 68 months, about 15 remained remitted while around twelve progressed. Study-level results: Samples from sustained-remission and progressing patients were taken at different times.

TCRdb's copy holds only in-frame clones and misses some; the assay was immunoSEQ multiplex PCR. The sample holds about 310,000 clones; about 80% are singletons and the top ten take over 5.5%. The CDR3 has 16 residues. Germline CDR1 is SGHRS and CDR2 is YFSETQ. The V end was cut by 2 bases, the J end by 0 bases, with 15 bases between. The V call is TRBV5-1, the J call TRBJ2-7; D unclear. The sequencing here drew on PBMCs, taken before ibrutinib treatment. The TCR originated in a human donor with chronic lymphocytic leukemia. CDR3 nucleotide sequence: TGCGCCAGCAGCTTTGGTTACGCCTCAGACTCCTACGAGCAGTACTTC. This sequence encodes CASSFGYASDSYEQYF.